Here is one TCR beta chain with its context. Its antigen is still unknown. There are no base qualities to consult, and no much larger clone falls within one base. For TCR beta library preparation, approximately 2 micrograms of genomic DNA were isolated from cryopreserved PBMCs. Longitudinal blood samples from CLL patients on ibrutinib monotherapy were analyzed using high-throughput TCR beta sequencing. The patients were enrolled in a single-center, open-label phase 2 trial of ibrutinib monotherapy. These data belong to a study of cytotoxic CD8 clonotypes in ibrutinib-treated CLL (TCRdb year 2021). Turning to the overall study: The cohort had 11 relapsed/refractory and roughly 15 treatment-naive patients; roughly 18 were IGHV unmutated. Partial responses were observed in about 25 patients and complete responses in 2; after a median follow-up of 68 months, remission was maintained in 14 patients and progression was observed in roughly twelve. Samples at response were collected after a median of 12 months of treatment, with a range of about 6 to 36 months. On average, each sample had approximately 280,000 productive templates and approximately 89,000 productive rearrangements. Of the 85 to 95 participants in the trial, approximately 26 had longitudinal samples available. Cryopreserved peripheral blood mononuclear cells were obtained before treatment, at response, and at either sustained remission or disease progression.

Overall study outcomes, separate from this receptor: Public clonotypes were rare and either shrank or stayed stable during treatment, and the rise in clonality at ibrutinib response reflected expansion of private clonotypes. Clonality increased at ibrutinib response, stayed stable in sustained remission, and fell back toward baseline at progression. At baseline, clonality was higher than in age-matched healthy donors and showed a strong correlation with circulating CD8+ T-cell counts. Sustained-remission and progressing patients did not have matched sampling times, and lymph node repertoires were not examined.

Its CDR3 holds 11 amino acids, cysteine through phenylalanine. The entry retains the CDR3 DNA only, 33 bases that are in frame from base 1. V and J lose 1 base and 7 bases, and a span of 5 bases separates them. CDR1 and CDR2 (SGHTA, FQGNSA) derive from the germline V gene. Each clonotype received, on average, roughly 9.6x coverage in deep resolution sequencing performed on a MiSeq, where the target depth lay between 1 in 1 million and 1 in 200,000 T cells. The immunoSEQ hsTCRB Kit was used to generate TCR beta libraries. The original pipeline was this. The data were analyzed with ImmunoSEQ Analyzer and ImmunoSEQ Data Assistant, and V, D and J gene assignments followed IMGT definitions. Clonality, which ranges from 0 to 1, was calculated as one minus the normalized Shannon entropy of productive rearrangement frequencies. Only overrepresented clonotypes making up at least 0.05% of each patient's repertoire were included in the public clonotype analysis. About twelve age-matched healthy donor repertoires from immuneACCESS were used as controls for clonality. This is the immuneACCESS table as TCRdb keeps it, with only in-frame sequences that have V and J called. A part of the clones is gone; compared with another copy, unresolved V genes explain less than half, and the rest is unexplained. The D gene and trimming were derived from the DNA, and the V and J assignments and clone size from that table. The sample contains 9,300 or so clones, roughly 57% of them found a single time. The ten largest make up over 15% of the sample.

The TCR originated in a human donor with chronic lymphocytic leukemia. The sequenced sample was PBMCs, obtained before ibrutinib treatment. The V and J genes are TRBV7-2 and TRBJ2-7; no confident D gene assignment can be made. This receptor carries the CDR3 CASSLVREQYF. The DNA sequence reads TGTGCCAGCAGCTTAGTCCGGGAGCAGTACTTC.